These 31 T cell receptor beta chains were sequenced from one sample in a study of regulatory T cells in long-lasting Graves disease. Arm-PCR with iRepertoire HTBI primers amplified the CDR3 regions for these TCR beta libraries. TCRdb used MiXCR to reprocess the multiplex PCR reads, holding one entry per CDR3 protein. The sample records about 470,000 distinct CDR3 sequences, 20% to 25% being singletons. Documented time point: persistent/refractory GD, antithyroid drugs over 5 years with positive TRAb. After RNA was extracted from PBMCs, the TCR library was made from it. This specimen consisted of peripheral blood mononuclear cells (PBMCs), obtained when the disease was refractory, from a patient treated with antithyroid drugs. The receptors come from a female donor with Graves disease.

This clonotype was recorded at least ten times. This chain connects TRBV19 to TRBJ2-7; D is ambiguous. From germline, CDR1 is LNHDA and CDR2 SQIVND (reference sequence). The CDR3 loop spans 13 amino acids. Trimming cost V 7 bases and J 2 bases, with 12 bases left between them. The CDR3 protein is CASKGDTTYEQYF. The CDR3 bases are TGTGCCAGTAAGGGTGACACCACCTACGAGCAGTACTTC.

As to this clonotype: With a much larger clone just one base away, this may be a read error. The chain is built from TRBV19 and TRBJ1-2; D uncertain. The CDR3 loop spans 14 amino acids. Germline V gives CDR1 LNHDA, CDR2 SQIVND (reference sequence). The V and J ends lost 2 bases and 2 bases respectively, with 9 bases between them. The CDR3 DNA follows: TGTGCCAGTAGTATAAGTGGCAGGAACTATGGCTACACCTTC. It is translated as CASSISGRNYGYTF. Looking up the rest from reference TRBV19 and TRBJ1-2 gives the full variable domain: DGGITQSPKYLFRKEGQNVTLSCEQNLNHDAMYWYRQDPGQGLRLIYYSQIVNDFQKGDIAEGYSVSREKKESFPLTVTSAQKNPTAFYLCASSISGRNYGYTFGSGTRLTVV.

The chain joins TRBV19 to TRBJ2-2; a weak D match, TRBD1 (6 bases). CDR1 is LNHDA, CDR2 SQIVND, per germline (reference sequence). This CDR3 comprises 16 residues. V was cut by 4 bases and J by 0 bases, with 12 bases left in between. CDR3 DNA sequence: TGTGCCAGTAGTACCACCGGGACAACGAACACCGGGGAGCTGTTTTTT. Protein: CASSTTGTTNTGELFF.

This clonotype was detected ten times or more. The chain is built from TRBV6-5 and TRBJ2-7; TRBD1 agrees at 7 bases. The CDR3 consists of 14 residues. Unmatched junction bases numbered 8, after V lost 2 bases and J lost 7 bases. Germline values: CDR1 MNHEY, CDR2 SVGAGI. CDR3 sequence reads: CASSYAQGPGEQYF. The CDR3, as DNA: TGTGCCAGCAGTTACGCACAGGGGCCGGGGGAGCAGTACTTC.

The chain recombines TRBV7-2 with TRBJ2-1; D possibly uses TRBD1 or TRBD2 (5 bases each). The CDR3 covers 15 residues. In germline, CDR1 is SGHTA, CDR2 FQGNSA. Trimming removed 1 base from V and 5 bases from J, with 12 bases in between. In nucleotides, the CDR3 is TGTGCCAGCAGCTTAGGACCGGGACCACACAATGAGCAGTTCTTC. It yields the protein CASSLGPGPHNEQFF.

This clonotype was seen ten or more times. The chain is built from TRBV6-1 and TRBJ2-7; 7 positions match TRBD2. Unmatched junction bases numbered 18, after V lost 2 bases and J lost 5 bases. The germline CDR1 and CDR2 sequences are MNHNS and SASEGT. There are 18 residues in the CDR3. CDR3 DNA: TGTGCCAGCAGTGAACTAGGTGTGTTAACGGGGGGTACGCACGAGCAGTACTTC. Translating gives CASSELGVLTGGTHEQYF.

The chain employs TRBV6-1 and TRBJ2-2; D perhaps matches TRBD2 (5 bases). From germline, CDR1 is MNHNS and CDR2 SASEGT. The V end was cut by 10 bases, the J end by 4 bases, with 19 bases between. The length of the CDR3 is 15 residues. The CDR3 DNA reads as TGTGCCATCTCTACACGGGGTTCGGGCACCGGGGAGCTGTTTTTT. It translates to CAISTRGSGTGELFF.

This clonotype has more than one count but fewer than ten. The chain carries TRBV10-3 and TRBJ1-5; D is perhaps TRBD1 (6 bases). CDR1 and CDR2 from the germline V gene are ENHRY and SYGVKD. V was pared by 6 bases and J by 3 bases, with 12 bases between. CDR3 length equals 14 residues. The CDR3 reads CAISTGTPNQPQHF. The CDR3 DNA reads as TGTGCCATCAGCACCGGGACACCCAATCAGCCCCAGCATTTT.

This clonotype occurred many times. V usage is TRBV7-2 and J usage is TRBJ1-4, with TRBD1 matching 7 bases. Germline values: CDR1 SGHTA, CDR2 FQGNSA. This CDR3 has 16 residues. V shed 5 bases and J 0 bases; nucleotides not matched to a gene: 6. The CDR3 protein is CASSRQGLTTNEKLFF. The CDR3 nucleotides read TGTGCCAGCAGCAGACAGGGACTCACAACTAATGAAAAACTGTTTTTT.

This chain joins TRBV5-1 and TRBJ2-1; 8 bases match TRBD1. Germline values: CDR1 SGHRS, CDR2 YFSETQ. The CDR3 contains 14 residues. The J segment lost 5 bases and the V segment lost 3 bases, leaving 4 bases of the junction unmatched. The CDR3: CASSWGQEHNEQFF. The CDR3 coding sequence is TGCGCCAGCAGCTGGGGACAGGAGCACAATGAGCAGTTCTTC.

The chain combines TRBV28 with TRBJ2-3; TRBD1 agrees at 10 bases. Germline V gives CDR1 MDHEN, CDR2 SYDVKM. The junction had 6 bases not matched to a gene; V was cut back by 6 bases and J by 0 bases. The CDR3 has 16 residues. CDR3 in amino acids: CASSRQGAPSTDTQYF. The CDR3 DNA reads TGTGCCAGCAGCCGACAGGGGGCGCCCAGCACAGATACGCAGTATTTT.

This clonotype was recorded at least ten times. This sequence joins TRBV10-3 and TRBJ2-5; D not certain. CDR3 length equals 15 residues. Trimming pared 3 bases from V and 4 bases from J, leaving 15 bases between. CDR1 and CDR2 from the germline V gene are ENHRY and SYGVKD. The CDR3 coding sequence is TGTGCCATCAGTGACACGGGCCCCCGTGGAGAGACCCAGTACTTC. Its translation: CAISDTGPRGETQYF.

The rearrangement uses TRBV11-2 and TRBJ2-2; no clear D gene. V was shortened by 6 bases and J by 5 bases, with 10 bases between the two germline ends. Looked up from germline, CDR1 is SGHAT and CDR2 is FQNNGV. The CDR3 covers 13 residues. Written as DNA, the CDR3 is TGTGCCAGCAGGGGGATACTAACCGGGGAGCTGTTTTTT. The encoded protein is CASRGILTGELFF.

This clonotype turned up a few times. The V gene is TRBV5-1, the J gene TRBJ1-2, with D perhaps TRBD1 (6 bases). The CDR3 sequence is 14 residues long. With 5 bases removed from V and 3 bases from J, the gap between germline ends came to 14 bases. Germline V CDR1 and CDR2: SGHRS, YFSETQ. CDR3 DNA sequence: TGCGCCAGCAGGGTGGGGTCAGGGGACTATGGCTACACCTTC. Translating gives CASRVGSGDYGYTF.

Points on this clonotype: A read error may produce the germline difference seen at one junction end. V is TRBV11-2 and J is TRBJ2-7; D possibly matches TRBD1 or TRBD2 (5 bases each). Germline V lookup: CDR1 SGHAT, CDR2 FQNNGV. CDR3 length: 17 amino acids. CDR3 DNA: TGTGCCAGCAGCTTATGGGGCGTGGGGGACCCCTCCTCCGAGCAGTACTTC. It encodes CASSLWGVGDPSSEQYF.

The CDR3 loop reads CASSLSLQGPVEQYF. CDR3 coding DNA: TGTGCCAGCAGTTTATCGTTACAGGGGCCCGTCGAGCAGTACTTC. The chain employs TRBV27 and TRBJ2-7, with TRBD1 matching over 7 bases. CDR3 size: 15 residues. V dropped 0 bases and J dropped 6; count of bases not matched to a gene: 8. Germline loops: CDR1 MNHEY, CDR2 SMNVEV (reference sequence).

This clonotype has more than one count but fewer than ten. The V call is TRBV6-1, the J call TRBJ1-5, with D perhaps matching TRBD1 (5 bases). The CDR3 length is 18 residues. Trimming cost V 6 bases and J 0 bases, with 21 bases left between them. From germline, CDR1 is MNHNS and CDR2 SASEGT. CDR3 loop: CASSSRGDQPYSNQPQHF. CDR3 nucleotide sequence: TGTGCCAGCAGCTCCCGGGGGGATCAACCATATAGCAATCAGCCCCAGCATTTT.

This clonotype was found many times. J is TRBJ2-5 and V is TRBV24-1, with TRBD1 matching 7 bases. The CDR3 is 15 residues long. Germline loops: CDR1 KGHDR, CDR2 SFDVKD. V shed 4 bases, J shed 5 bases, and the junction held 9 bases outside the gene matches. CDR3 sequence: CATSDETQGEETQYF. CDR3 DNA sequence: TGTGCCACCAGTGACGAAACGCAGGGGGAGGAGACCCAGTACTTC.

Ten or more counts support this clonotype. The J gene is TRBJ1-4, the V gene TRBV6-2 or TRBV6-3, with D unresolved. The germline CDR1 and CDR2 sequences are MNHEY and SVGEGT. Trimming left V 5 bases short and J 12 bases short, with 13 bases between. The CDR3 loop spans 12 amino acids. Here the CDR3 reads CASSEMSVELFF. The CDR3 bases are TGTGCCAGCAGTGAAATGTCGGTTGAACTGTTTTTT.

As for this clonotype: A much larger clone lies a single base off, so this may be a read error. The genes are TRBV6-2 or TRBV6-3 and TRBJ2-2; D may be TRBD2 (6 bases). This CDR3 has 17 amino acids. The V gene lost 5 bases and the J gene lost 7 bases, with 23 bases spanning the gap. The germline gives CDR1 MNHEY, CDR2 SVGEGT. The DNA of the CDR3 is TGTGCCAGCAGTGAGTCGACTCCGGGACTCGGGGGCGGGGAGCTGTTTTTT. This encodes CASSESTPGLGGGELFF.

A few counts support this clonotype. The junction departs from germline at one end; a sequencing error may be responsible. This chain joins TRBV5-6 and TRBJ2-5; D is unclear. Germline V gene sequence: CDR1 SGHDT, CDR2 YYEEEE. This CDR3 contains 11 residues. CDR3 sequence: CAGSFQETQYF. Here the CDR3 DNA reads TGTGCCGGCAGCTTTCAAGAGACCCAGTACTTC.

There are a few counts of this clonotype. The CDR3 sequence: CAAHGGGTGELFF. The CDR3 DNA reads TGTGCAGCCCATGGGGGGGGCACCGGGGAGCTGTTTTTT. V and J are TRBV28 and TRBJ2-2; 7 positions agree with TRBD2. CDR1 is MDHEN and CDR2 is SYDVKM in the germline V gene. This CDR3 is 13 amino acids long.

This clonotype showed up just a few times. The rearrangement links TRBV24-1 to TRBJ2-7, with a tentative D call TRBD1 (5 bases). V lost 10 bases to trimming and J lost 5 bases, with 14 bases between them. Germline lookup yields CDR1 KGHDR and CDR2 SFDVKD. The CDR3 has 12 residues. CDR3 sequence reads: CATSGSLDEQYF. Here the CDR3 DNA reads TGTGCCACTTCAGGGTCGTTGGACGAGCAGTACTTC.

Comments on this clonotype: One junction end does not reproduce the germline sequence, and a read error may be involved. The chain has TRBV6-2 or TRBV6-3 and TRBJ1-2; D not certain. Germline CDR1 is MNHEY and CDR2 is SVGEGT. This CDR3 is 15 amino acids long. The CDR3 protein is CTSSYSGRSNYGYTF. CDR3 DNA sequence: TGTACCAGCAGTTACTCGGGTAGATCTAACTATGGCTACACCTTC.

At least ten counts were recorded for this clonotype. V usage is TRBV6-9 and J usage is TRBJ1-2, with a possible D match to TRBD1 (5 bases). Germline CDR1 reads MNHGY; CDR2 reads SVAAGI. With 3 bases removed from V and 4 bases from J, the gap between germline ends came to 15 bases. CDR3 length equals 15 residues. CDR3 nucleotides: TGTGCCAGCAGTTACCGTGGGGGGGGTGTCTATGGCTACACCTTC. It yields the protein CASSYRGGGVYGYTF.

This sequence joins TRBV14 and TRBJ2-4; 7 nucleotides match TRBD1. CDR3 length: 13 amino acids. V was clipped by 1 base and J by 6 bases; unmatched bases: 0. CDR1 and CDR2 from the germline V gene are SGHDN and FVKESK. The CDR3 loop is CASSQGQGNIQYF. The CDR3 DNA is TGTGCCAGCAGCCAAGGACAGGGAAACATTCAGTACTTC.

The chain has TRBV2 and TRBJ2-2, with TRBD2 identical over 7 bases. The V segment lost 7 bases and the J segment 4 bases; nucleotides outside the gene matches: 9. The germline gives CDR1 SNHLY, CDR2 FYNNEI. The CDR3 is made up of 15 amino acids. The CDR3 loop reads CASIRAGTPTGELFF. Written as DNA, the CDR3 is TGTGCCAGCATCCGAGCGGGAACCCCCACCGGGGAGCTGTTTTTT.

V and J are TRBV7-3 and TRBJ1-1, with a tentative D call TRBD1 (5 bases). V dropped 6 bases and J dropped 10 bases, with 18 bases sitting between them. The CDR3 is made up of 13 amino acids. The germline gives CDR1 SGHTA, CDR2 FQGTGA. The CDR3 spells CASREGSGAGAFF. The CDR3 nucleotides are TGTGCCAGCAGAGAAGGTAGTGGGGCCGGAGCTTTCTTT.

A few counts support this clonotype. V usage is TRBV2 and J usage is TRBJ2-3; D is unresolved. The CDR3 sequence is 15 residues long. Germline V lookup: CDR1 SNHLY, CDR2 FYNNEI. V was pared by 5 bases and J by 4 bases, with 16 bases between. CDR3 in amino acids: CASSPTIDLADTQYF. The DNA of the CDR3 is TGTGCCAGCAGTCCAACAATCGACCTTGCAGATACGCAGTATTTT.

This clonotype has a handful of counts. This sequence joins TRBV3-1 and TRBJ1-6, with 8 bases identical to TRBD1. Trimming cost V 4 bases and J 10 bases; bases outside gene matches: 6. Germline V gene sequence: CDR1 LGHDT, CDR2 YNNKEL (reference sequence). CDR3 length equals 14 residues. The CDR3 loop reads CASSLDRGGSPLHF. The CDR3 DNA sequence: TGTGCCAGCAGCCTCGACAGGGGCGGCTCACCCCTCCACTTT.

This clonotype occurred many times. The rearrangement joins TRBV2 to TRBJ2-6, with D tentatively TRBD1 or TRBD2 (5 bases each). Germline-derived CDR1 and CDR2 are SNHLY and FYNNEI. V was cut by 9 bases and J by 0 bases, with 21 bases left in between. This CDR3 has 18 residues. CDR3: CASRAPGPPNSGANVLTF. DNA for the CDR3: TGTGCCAGTAGAGCCCCGGGACCACCAAACTCTGGGGCCAACGTCCTGACTTTC.